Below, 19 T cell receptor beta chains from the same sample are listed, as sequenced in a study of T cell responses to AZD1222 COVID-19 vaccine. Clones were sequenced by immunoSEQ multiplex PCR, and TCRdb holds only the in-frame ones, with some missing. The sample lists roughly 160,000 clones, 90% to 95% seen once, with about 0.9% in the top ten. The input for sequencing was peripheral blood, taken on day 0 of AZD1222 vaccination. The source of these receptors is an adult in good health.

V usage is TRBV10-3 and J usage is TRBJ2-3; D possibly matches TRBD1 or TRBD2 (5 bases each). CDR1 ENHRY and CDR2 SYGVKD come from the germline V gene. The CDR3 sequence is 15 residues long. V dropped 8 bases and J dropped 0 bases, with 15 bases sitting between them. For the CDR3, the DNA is TGTGCCATCTCTCCGGGGCGTTCTAGCACAGATACGCAGTATTTT. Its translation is CAISPGRSSTDTQYF.

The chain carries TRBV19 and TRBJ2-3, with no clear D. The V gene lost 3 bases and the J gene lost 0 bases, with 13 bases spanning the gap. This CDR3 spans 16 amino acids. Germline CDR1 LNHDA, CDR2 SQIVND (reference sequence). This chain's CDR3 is CASSIFGGISTDTQYF. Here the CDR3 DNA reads TGTGCCAGTAGTATTTTTGGTGGGATTAGCACAGATACGCAGTATTTT.

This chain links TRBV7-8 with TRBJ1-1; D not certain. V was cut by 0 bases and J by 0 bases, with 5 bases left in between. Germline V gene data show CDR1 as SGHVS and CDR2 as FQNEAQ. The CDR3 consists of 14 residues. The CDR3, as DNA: TGTGCCAGCAGCTTAGCGCCGGTGAACACTGAAGCTTTCTTT. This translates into CASSLAPVNTEAFF.

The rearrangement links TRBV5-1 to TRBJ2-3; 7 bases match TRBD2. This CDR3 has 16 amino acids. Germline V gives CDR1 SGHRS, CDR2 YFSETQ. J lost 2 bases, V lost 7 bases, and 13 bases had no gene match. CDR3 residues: CASGPPPSGFTDTQYF. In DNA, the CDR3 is TGCGCCAGCGGACCCCCCCCTAGCGGATTCACAGATACGCAGTATTTT.

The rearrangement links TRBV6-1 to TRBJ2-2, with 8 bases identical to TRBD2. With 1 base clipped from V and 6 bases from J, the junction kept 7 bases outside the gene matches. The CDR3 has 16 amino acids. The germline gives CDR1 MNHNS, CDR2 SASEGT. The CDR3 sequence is CASSEDGGGPAGELFF. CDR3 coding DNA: TGTGCCAGCAGTGAAGACGGCGGGGGGCCGGCCGGGGAGCTGTTTTTT.

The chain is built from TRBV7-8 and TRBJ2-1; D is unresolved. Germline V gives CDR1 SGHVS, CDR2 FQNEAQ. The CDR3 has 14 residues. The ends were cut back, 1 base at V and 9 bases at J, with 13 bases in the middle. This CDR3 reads CASSLGLAMGEQFF. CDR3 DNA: TGTGCCAGCAGCTTAGGACTCGCAATGGGTGAGCAGTTCTTC.

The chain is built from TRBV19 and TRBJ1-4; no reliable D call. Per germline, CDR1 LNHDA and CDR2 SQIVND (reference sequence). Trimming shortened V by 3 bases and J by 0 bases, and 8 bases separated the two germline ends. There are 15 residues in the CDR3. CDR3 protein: CASSIFPPTNEKLFF. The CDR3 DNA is TGTGCCAGTAGTATTTTCCCTCCAACTAATGAAAAACTGTTTTTT.

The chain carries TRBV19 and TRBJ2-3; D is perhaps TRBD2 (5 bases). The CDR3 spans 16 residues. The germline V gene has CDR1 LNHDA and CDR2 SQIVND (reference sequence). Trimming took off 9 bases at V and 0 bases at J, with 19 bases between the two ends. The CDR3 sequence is CASNPAGWASTDTQYF. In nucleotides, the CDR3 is TGTGCCAGCAACCCGGCGGGTTGGGCCAGCACAGATACGCAGTATTTT.

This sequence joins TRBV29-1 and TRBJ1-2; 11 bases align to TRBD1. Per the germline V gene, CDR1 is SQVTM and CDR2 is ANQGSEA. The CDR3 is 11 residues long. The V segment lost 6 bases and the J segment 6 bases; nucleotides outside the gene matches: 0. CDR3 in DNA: TGCAGCGTGGGACAGGGGGATGGCTACACCTTC. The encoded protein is CSVGQGDGYTF.

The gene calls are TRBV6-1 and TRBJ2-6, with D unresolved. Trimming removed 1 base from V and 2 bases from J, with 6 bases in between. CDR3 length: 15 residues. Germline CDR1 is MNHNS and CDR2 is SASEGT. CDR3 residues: CASSEDGAGANVLTF. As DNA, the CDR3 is TGTGCCAGCAGTGAAGATGGGGCTGGGGCCAACGTCCTGACTTTC.

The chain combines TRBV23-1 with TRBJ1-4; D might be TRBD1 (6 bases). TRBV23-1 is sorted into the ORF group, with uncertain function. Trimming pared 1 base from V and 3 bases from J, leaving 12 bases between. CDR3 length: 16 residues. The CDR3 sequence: CASSQLGQTSNEKLFF. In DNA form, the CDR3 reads TGCGCCAGCAGTCAATTAGGACAGACTTCTAATGAAAAACTGTTTTTT.

Here the CDR3 reads CSARLGAEAFF. In DNA, the CDR3 is TGCAGTGCTAGACTCGGAGCTGAAGCTTTCTTT. The chain combines TRBV20-1 with TRBJ1-1; D gene uncertain. The germline V and J ends were trimmed by 2 bases and 6 bases, with 7 bases remaining between them. The CDR3 runs 11 residues. Germline assignment: CDR1 DFQATT and CDR2 SNEGSKA (reference sequence).

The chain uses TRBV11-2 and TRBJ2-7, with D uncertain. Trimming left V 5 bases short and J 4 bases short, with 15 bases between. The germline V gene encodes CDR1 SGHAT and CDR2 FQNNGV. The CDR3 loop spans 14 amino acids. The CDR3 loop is CASSITGVWYEQYF. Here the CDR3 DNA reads TGTGCCAGCAGCATAACGGGCGTTTGGTACGAGCAGTACTTC.

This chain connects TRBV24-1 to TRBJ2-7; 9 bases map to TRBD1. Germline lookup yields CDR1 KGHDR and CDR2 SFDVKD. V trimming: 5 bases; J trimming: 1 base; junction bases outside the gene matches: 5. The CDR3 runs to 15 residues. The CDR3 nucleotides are TGTGCCACCAGTGCCGCCGGGACAGGGTCCTACGAGCAGTACTTC. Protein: CATSAAGTGSYEQYF.

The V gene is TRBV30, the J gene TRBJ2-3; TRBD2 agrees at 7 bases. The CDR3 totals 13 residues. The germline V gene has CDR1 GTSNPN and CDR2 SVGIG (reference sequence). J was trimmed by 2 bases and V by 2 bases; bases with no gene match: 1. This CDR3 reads CAWSSGVTDTQYF. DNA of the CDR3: TGTGCCTGGAGTAGCGGGGTCACAGATACGCAGTATTTT.

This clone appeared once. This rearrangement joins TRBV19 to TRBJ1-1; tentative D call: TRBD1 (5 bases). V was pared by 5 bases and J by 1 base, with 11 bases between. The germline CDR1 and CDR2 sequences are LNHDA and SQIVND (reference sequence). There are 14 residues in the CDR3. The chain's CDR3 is CASSSLDTNTEAFF. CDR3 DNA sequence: TGTGCCAGTAGTTCCCTGGACACGAACACTGAAGCTTTCTTT.

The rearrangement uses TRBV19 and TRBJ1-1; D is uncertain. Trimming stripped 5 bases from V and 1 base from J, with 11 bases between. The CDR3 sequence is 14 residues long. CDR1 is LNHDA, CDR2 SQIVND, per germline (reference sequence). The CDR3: CASSLARGNTEAFF. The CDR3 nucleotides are TGTGCCAGTAGTTTAGCACGAGGGAACACTGAAGCTTTCTTT.

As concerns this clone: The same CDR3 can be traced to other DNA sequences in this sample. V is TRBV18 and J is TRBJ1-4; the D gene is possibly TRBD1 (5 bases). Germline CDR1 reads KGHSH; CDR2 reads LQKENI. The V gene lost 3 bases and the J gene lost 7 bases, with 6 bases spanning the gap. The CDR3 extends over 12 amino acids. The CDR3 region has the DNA TGTGCCAGCTCACCGGGGGGTGAAAAACTGTTTTTT. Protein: CASSPGGEKLFF.

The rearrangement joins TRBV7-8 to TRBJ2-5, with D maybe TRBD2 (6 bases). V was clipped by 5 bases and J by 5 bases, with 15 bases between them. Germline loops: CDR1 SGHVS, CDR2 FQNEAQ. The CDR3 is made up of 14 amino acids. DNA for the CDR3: TGTGCCAGCAGCCCGCGGCCAGGGAGGGAGACCCAGTACTTC. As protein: CASSPRPGRETQYF.